The rows below give T cell receptor beta chains drawn from one sample of a study of blood T cell repertoires in COVID-19. Sequencing used immunoSEQ multiplex PCR; TCRdb keeps in-frame clones, though not all of them. This sample has approximately 210,000 clones, with about 86% found just once. The specimen was peripheral blood. The receptors derive from a man in his late teens or twenties with active or convalescent COVID-19. The CDR3 runs from the conserved cysteine through the conserved F or W. Fields, in order: clone size, D gene, J gene, V gene, CDR3 protein, CDR3 DNA. D genes are given only for firm matches. Clone size is not always given. Where it is, it says once, few, many or a class for expanded clones.

clone size: once; D gene: TRBD2; J gene: TRBJ2-3; V gene: TRBV5-4; CDR3 protein: CASYGRGGSDTQYF; CDR3 DNA: TGTGCCAGCTACGGGAGGGGTGGCTCAGATACGCAGTATTTT
clone size: NA; D gene: TRBD1; J gene: TRBJ2-1; V gene: TRBV12-3/TRBV12-4; CDR3 protein: CASRGTGGSQFF; CDR3 DNA: TGTGCCAGCAGAGGGACAGGGGGTTCGCAGTTCTTC
clone size: NA; D gene: NA; J gene: TRBJ2-7; V gene: TRBV2; CDR3 protein: CASSEGLVRASREFYEQYF; CDR3 DNA: TGTGCCAGCAGTGAAGGGTTAGTGCGGGCCTCCCGAGAATTTTACGAGCAGTACTTC
clone size: NA; D gene: NA; J gene: TRBJ1-6; V gene: TRBV3-1/TRBV3-2; CDR3 protein: CASSHTKQGLGNSPLHF; CDR3 DNA: TGTGCCAGCAGCCATACCAAACAGGGTTTGGGAAATTCACCCCTCCACTTT
clone size: NA; D gene: NA; J gene: TRBJ1-4; V gene: TRBV4-1; CDR3 protein: CASSQFRGREEKLFF; CDR3 DNA: TGCGCCAGCAGCCAGTTCCGGGGTAGAGAAGAAAAACTGTTTTTT
clone size: NA; D gene: TRBD2; J gene: TRBJ2-1; V gene: TRBV9; CDR3 protein: CASSVELSGGTDEQFF; CDR3 DNA: TGTGCCAGCAGCGTAGAACTCTCGGGAGGAACAGATGAGCAGTTCTTC
clone size: NA; D gene: NA; J gene: TRBJ2-5; V gene: TRBV28; CDR3 protein: CASTRTVQETQYF; CDR3 DNA: TGTGCCAGCACCAGGACAGTGCAAGAGACCCAGTACTTC
clone size: few; D gene: NA; J gene: TRBJ1-5; V gene: TRBV19; CDR3 protein: CASSIAPYSNQPQHF; CDR3 DNA: TGTGCCAGTAGTATAGCCCCGTATAGCAATCAGCCCCAGCATTTT
clone size: NA; D gene: NA; J gene: TRBJ1-2; V gene: TRBV5-8; CDR3 protein: CASSLGGRDSSPNYGYTF; CDR3 DNA: TGTGCCAGCAGCTTGGGGGGCAGGGATTCATCGCCTAACTATGGCTACACCTTC
clone size: NA; D gene: NA; J gene: TRBJ1-1; V gene: TRBV2; CDR3 protein: CASSEGEGGWDTEAFF; CDR3 DNA: TGTGCCAGCAGTGAAGGAGAGGGTGGTTGGGACACTGAAGCTTTCTTT
clone size: NA; D gene: NA; J gene: TRBJ1-1; V gene: TRBV25-1; CDR3 protein: CASSANTGLSRPEAFF; CDR3 DNA: TGTGCCAGCAGTGCAAATACAGGGTTGTCCAGGCCTGAAGCTTTCTTT
clone size: NA; D gene: NA; J gene: TRBJ1-1; V gene: TRBV7-6; CDR3 protein: CASSLATGLNTEAFF; CDR3 DNA: TGTGCCAGCAGCTTAGCCACAGGTCTTAACACTGAAGCTTTCTTT
clone size: once; D gene: NA; J gene: TRBJ1-5; V gene: TRBV23-1; CDR3 protein: CASSHTGQNSNQPQHF; CDR3 DNA: TGCGCCAGCAGTCACACCGGACAGAATAGCAATCAGCCCCAGCATTTT
clone size: NA; D gene: TRBD2; J gene: TRBJ2-1; V gene: TRBV27; CDR3 protein: CASSFPSGGPSSYNEQFF; CDR3 DNA: TGTGCCAGCAGTTTCCCCTCGGGGGGGCCGAGCTCCTACAATGAGCAGTTCTTC
clone size: NA; D gene: NA; J gene: TRBJ2-7; V gene: TRBV12-5; CDR3 protein: CASGLVAGRYEQYF; CDR3 DNA: TGTGCTAGTGGTTTGGTAGCGGGCCGATACGAGCAGTACTTC
clone size: NA; D gene: NA; J gene: TRBJ1-2; V gene: TRBV18; CDR3 protein: CASSQTAYYGYTF; CDR3 DNA: TGTGCCAGCTCTCAAACAGCTTACTATGGCTACACCTTC
clone size: once; D gene: TRBD2; J gene: TRBJ2-3; V gene: TRBV6-5; CDR3 protein: CASSYSRSGRDTQYF; CDR3 DNA: TGTGCCAGCAGTTACTCGAGGAGCGGGAGGGATACGCAGTATTTT
clone size: NA; D gene: NA; J gene: TRBJ2-5; V gene: TRBV5-1; CDR3 protein: CASSAPGTQETQYF; CDR3 DNA: TGCGCCAGCAGCGCACCCGGGACACAAGAGACCCAGTACTTC
clone size: NA; D gene: NA; J gene: TRBJ1-1; V gene: TRBV7-9; CDR3 protein: CASSQTEAFF; CDR3 DNA: TGTGCCAGCAGCCAGACTGAAGCTTTCTTT
clone size: once; D gene: NA; J gene: TRBJ2-5; V gene: TRBV7-9; CDR3 protein: CASSLADWNRETQYF; CDR3 DNA: TGTGCCAGCAGCTTAGCGGATTGGAACAGGGAGACCCAGTACTTC
clone size: NA; D gene: TRBD2; J gene: TRBJ2-7; V gene: TRBV10-3; CDR3 protein: CATRSSGSRNEQYF; CDR3 DNA: TGTGCCACCCGCTCTAGCGGGAGCCGCAACGAGCAGTACTTC
clone size: NA; D gene: TRBD1; J gene: TRBJ1-1; V gene: TRBV13; CDR3 protein: CASSLDRGRTEAFF; CDR3 DNA: TGTGCCAGCAGCTTAGACAGGGGGCGAACTGAAGCTTTCTTT
clone size: once; D gene: TRBD1; J gene: TRBJ1-3; V gene: TRBV9; CDR3 protein: CASSPRDSLPSGNTIYF; CDR3 DNA: TGTGCCAGCAGCCCTCGGGACAGCTTGCCCTCTGGAAACACCATATATTTT
clone size: NA; D gene: NA; J gene: TRBJ2-3; V gene: TRBV21-1; CDR3 protein: CASSKYGTSGSTSSTDTQYF; CDR3 DNA: TGTGCCAGCAGCAAGTACGGAACTAGCGGGAGCACCTCTAGCACAGATACGCAGTATTTT
clone size: NA; D gene: TRBD2; J gene: TRBJ2-5; V gene: TRBV5-4; CDR3 protein: CASSLGLAGIQETQYF; CDR3 DNA: TGTGCCAGCAGCTTGGGACTAGCAGGAATTCAAGAGACCCAGTACTTC
clone size: once; D gene: TRBD1; J gene: TRBJ2-7; V gene: TRBV5-1; CDR3 protein: CASSPEGQVGYEQYF; CDR3 DNA: TGCGCCAGCAGCCCAGAAGGACAGGTAGGCTACGAGCAGTACTTC
clone size: NA; D gene: NA; J gene: TRBJ1-1; V gene: TRBV6-2/TRBV6-3; CDR3 protein: CASSPVLGAGAGGGEAFF; CDR3 DNA: TGTGCCAGCAGCCCCGTTCTCGGGGCTGGCGCGGGGGGCGGTGAAGCTTTCTTT
clone size: NA; D gene: TRBD2; J gene: TRBJ2-3; V gene: TRBV28; CDR3 protein: CASSFIAGTPNTQYF; CDR3 DNA: TGTGCCAGCAGTTTTATAGCGGGGACCCCGAATACGCAGTATTTT
clone size: NA; D gene: TRBD2; J gene: TRBJ2-1; V gene: TRBV27; CDR3 protein: CASSLGVAGIFNEQFF; CDR3 DNA: TGTGCCAGCAGTTTAGGGGTAGCGGGAATCTTCAATGAGCAGTTCTTC
clone size: few; D gene: NA; J gene: TRBJ1-1; V gene: TRBV10-3; CDR3 protein: CAISEGTKGKGAFF; CDR3 DNA: TGTGCCATCAGTGAGGGAACTAAGGGGAAGGGTGCTTTCTTT
clone size: NA; D gene: TRBD1; J gene: TRBJ1-3; V gene: TRBV10-3; CDR3 protein: CAIGQGTGNTIYF; CDR3 DNA: TGTGCCATTGGACAGGGGACAGGAAACACCATATATTTT
clone size: NA; D gene: TRBD2; J gene: TRBJ2-7; V gene: TRBV9; CDR3 protein: CASSAGQGTSGRGEYEQYF; CDR3 DNA: TGTGCCAGCAGCGCTGGCCAAGGGACTAGCGGGAGAGGAGAATACGAGCAGTACTTC
clone size: NA; D gene: NA; J gene: TRBJ2-7; V gene: TRBV19; CDR3 protein: CASSPLDSQSSYEQYF; CDR3 DNA: TGTGCCAGTAGTCCCCTCGACAGCCAGAGCTCCTACGAGCAGTACTTC
clone size: NA; D gene: NA; J gene: TRBJ1-1; V gene: TRBV4-2; CDR3 protein: CASSQGSQGTEAFF; CDR3 DNA: TGTGCCAGCAGCCAAGGGTCCCAGGGCACTGAAGCTTTCTTT
clone size: NA; D gene: NA; J gene: TRBJ1-1; V gene: TRBV6-5; CDR3 protein: CASSRQAMNTEAFF; CDR3 DNA: TGTGCCAGCAGTCGACAGGCCATGAACACTGAAGCTTTCTTT